Following are 11 T cell receptor beta chains from one sample sequenced in a study of T cells in Graves' hyperthyroidism and ophthalmopathy. Amplified regions were TCR beta CDR3 sequences from RNA transcripts. TCR CDR3 underwent first-round RT-PCR with the HTBI primer set. TCRdb reprocessed the multiplex PCR reads via MiXCR and lists one record per CDR3 protein. The sample carries fewer than 750,000 distinct CDR3 sequences, roughly 14% recorded once. Specimen: blood. The receptors originated from a woman in her forties or fifties with Graves' ophthalmopathy.

This clonotype has a count of ten or more. This chain joins TRBV7-9 and TRBJ2-7, with 7 bases identical to TRBD2. The CDR3 contains 14 residues. CDR1 and CDR2 (germline): SEHNR, FQNEAQ (reference sequence). V shed 7 bases and J 5 bases; nucleotides not matched to a gene: 11. The CDR3 loop reads CASTRSGGGNEQYF. In nucleotides, the CDR3 is TGTGCCAGCACCCGATCTGGGGGGGGGAACGAGCAGTACTTC.

Comment on this clonotype: A read error may explain this, as a much larger clone is one base away. CDR3 nucleotide sequence: TGTGCCAGCAGCCAGCGTGACCTGATCGTCCGCAATGAGCAGTCCTTC. Protein product: CASSQRDLIVRNEQSF. The V and J genes are TRBV3-1 and TRBJ2-1; no clear D gene. There are 16 residues in the CDR3. From germline, CDR1 is LGHDT and CDR2 YNNKEL (reference sequence).

This clonotype has at least ten counts. The rearrangement joins TRBV28 to TRBJ1-1; D might be TRBD1 (5 bases). In germline, CDR1 is MDHEN, CDR2 SYDVKM. V was shortened by 2 bases and J by 10 bases, with 14 bases between the two germline ends. The CDR3 sequence is 13 residues long. CDR3 sequence (DNA): TGTGCCAGCAGTTTACGGTCAGGGTGGGTAGCTTTCTTT. Amino acids: CASSLRSGWVAFF.

This clonotype came up many times. This rearrangement joins TRBV28 to TRBJ1-6, with 8 bases fitting TRBD1. The germline CDR1 and CDR2 sequences are MDHEN and SYDVKM. V lost 5 bases, J lost 10 bases, and 13 bases stayed unmatched. This CDR3 has 16 amino acids. CDR3 in amino acids: CASSPQRTGRWSPLHF. The DNA of the CDR3 is TGTGCCAGCAGTCCACAAAGGACAGGGCGTTGGTCACCCCTCCACTTT.

This clonotype was seen repeatedly, ten times or more. This chain links TRBV2 with TRBJ1-2; D might be TRBD1 (5 bases). V was trimmed by 4 bases and J by 4 bases, leaving 10 bases between them. CDR3 length: 13 amino acids. The germline V gene encodes CDR1 SNHLY and CDR2 FYNNEI. CDR3 nucleotides: TGTGCCAGCAGTGTTGGTGGGGGCTATGGCTACACCTTC. Residues: CASSVGGGYGYTF.

In this sample, this clonotype turned up a few times. The rearrangement uses TRBV5-5 and TRBJ2-7; 7 bases line up with TRBD1. The CDR3 sequence is 15 residues long. The V segment lost 4 bases and the J segment 1 base; nucleotides outside the gene matches: 8. Germline V gene data show CDR1 as SGHKS and CDR2 as YYEKEE (reference sequence). CDR3 loop: CASSVPGQRSYEQYF. The CDR3 DNA sequence: TGTGCCAGCAGCGTACCGGGACAGAGGTCCTACGAGCAGTACTTC.

This clonotype has more than one count but fewer than ten. The V gene is TRBV12-3 or TRBV12-4, the J gene TRBJ2-2, with a tentative D call TRBD2 (5 bases). Trimming shortened V by 3 bases and J by 6 bases, and 11 bases separated the two germline ends. The CDR3 sequence is 14 residues long. The CDR3 DNA reads as TGTGCCAGCAGTTTTCTAGCTGTCCCCGGGGAGCTGTTTTTT. Its translation: CASSFLAVPGELFF.

This clonotype was detected many times. The chain is built from TRBV20-1 and TRBJ2-3, with 8 bases lining up with TRBD1. This CDR3 has 13 residues. Germline lookup yields CDR1 DFQATT and CDR2 SNEGSKA (reference sequence). The trim removed 3 bases at V and 5 bases at J, leaving 4 bases unmatched. The chain's CDR3 is CSASPGTGDTQYF. In DNA, the CDR3 is TGCAGTGCTAGTCCCGGGACAGGAGATACGCAGTATTTT.

The sample holds many counts of this clonotype. The rearrangement joins TRBV7-2 to TRBJ2-7; TRBD2 agrees at 10 bases. The CDR3 has 15 residues. V was clipped by 1 base and J by 2 bases; unmatched bases: 2. CDR1 and CDR2 (germline): SGHTA, FQGNSA. CDR3 in amino acids: CASSLGSGRTYEQYF. CDR3 sequence (DNA): TGTGCCAGCAGCTTAGGTAGCGGGAGGACCTACGAGCAGTACTTC. The full variable domain, its missing parts supplied by reference TRBV7-2 and TRBJ2-7, is GAGVSQSPSNKVTEKGKDVELRCDPISGHTALYWYRQSLGQGLEFLIYFQGNSAPDKSGLPSDRFSAERTGGSVSTLTIQRTQQEDSAVYLCASSLGSGRTYEQYFGPGTRLTVT.

This clonotype appeared a few times. The rearrangement uses TRBV6-7 and TRBJ1-5; D is unresolved. TRBV6-7 is noted as an ORF with a role that remains uncertain. There are 13 residues in the CDR3. V was clipped by 7 bases and J by 1 base, with 8 bases between them. CDR3 region: CASIRGSNQPQHF. The CDR3 DNA is TGTGCCAGCATTCGGGGAAGCAATCAGCCCCAGCATTTT.

The sample holds many counts of this clonotype. The chain joins TRBV11-2 to TRBJ1-1; D gene ambiguous. V lost 1 base to trimming and J lost 4 bases, with 7 bases between them. CDR1 is SGHAT, CDR2 FQNNGV, per germline. The CDR3 totals 13 residues. The CDR3 DNA reads TGTGCCAGCAGCTTAGCCGTATCCACTGAAGCTTTCTTT. Encoded protein: CASSLAVSTEAFF.